The TCR beta chain under discussion was sequenced for a study of vaccination effects on CD4 cells after COVID-19. About the study: Each person got two doses of an mRNA SARS-CoV-2 vaccine, BNT162b2 or mRNA-1273.

TCRdb keeps only in-frame clones here, not all; method: immunoSEQ multiplex PCR. Found here are tens of thousands of clones, roughly 76% of them singletons; the top ten hold 26%. V gave up 1 base and J gave up 2 bases, with 11 bases separating them. The germline V gene has CDR1 SEHNR and CDR2 FQNEAQ (reference sequence). The CDR3 contains 15 residues. Peptide-pool stimulation followed by sequencing identified expanded antigen-specific CD4+ clonotypes in the ViraFEST assay. Following an approximately 10-day culture, CD4+ T cells were purified. Having tested negative for nucleocapsid antibodies, the vaccine recipients showed no prior SARS-CoV-2 infection. IL-2 medium was substituted for half the medium on days 3 and 7. This clone was observed a few times. What it binds is not known. Study results and caveats: After vaccination, at late timepoints, clones induced by infection and by vaccine contracted markedly. Healthy vaccinees showed cross-reactivity with common cold coronaviruses in only 1 of 255 vaccine-induced clones.

The chain carries TRBV7-9 and TRBJ1-2, with a weak D call TRBD1 (5 bases). The sequenced sample was CD4+ T cells from PBMCs cultured with HCoV-OC43 spike peptides, obtained before COVID-19 vaccination. Noted subset: HCoV-OC43 spike overlapping peptide pool stimulation. This clonotype originated in a human donor who received a COVID-19 vaccine. CDR3 sequence reads: CASSLEGGANYGYTF. CDR3 coding DNA: TGTGCCAGCAGCTTAGAGGGAGGGGCAAACTATGGCTACACCTTC.